This T cell receptor beta chain was observed in a study of blood T cell repertoires in COVID-19. On the study more broadly: Both acute and convalescent COVID-19 samples were obtained from the United States, Italy and Spain. T cells, B-cell-depleted T cells, or PBMCs supplied cDNA or gDNA.

Libraries were prepared by immunoSEQ multiplex PCR; TCRdb keeps only in-frame clonotypes and omits some of them. Of about 330,000 clones in the sample, roughly 87% are singletons; the top ten hold roughly a tenth. This CDR3 contains 14 residues. Deletions cut 0 bases from V and 3 bases from J, with 9 bases between. Germline values: CDR1 MGHRA, CDR2 YSYEKL. Recruited during active infection, patients (from Seattle) were subsequently followed longitudinally. This chain uses TRBV4-1 with TRBJ2-7; D not certain. The TCR originated in a young man with COVID-19, enrolled during active disease. Source material: peripheral blood. The CDR3 protein is CASSQDLGHYEQYF. DNA of the CDR3: TGCGCCAGCAGCCAAGATCTAGGCCACTACGAGCAGTACTTC.